This T cell receptor (beta chain) comes out of a study of T cell responses to AZD1222 COVID-19 vaccine. This clone was observed a handful of times. The antigen is undetermined. The protocol was immunoSEQ multiplex PCR, while the TCRdb copy is restricted to in-frame clones and leaves out a portion. The table lists approximately 160,000 clones, 91% of them singletons. Overall study findings and caveats: Nearly half of the spike-specific TCRs reportedly recognize variant regions that carry no mutations.

Germline values: CDR1 LNHNV, CDR2 YYDKDF (reference sequence). CDR3 length equals 15 residues. Trimming cost V 0 bases and J 11 bases, with 17 bases left between them. The sample was peripheral blood, taken on day 0 of AZD1222 vaccination. The source is an adult in good health. The rearrangement joins TRBV15 to TRBJ1-5, with D possibly being TRBD1 (5 bases). Here the CDR3 DNA reads TGTGCCACCAGCAGAGAGGGCAGCCCGGTGGGGGCCCAGCATTTT. Translating it yields CATSREGSPVGAQHF.